This T cell receptor (beta chain) derives from a study of T cells in Graves' hyperthyroidism and ophthalmopathy. The germline V gene has CDR1 WSHSY and CDR2 SAAADI. Trimming took 7 bases from V and 2 from J; bases not matched to a gene: 5. CDR3 length equals 14 residues. What was amplified from RNA transcripts were TCR beta CDR3 regions. Researchers ran a first-round RT-PCR on the TCR CDR3 using the HTBI primer set. One entry per CDR3 protein, called by TCRdb with MiXCR from the multiplex PCR reads. Among 350,000 to 450,000 distinct CDR3 sequences, approximately 14% were seen once, and the ten largest hold approximately 10%. In its sample, this clonotype was seen many times.

Sequencing was performed on blood. This sequence joins TRBV10-2 and TRBJ2-7; 10 bases line up with TRBD1. The source of this sequence is a woman in her sixties with Graves' hyperthyroidism. CDR3 in DNA: TGCGCCAGCAACGACAGGGGGCCCGCCTACGAGCAGTACTTC. It codes for CASNDRGPAYEQYF.